This TCR beta chain was observed in a study of T cell responses to AZD1222 COVID-19 vaccine. Germline lookup yields CDR1 SEHNR and CDR2 FQNEAQ (reference sequence). The CDR3 has 15 amino acids. V dropped 5 bases and J dropped 2 bases, with 16 bases sitting between them. The protocol was immunoSEQ multiplex PCR, while the TCRdb copy is restricted to in-frame clones and leaves out a portion. The sample includes 120,000 to 150,000 clones, over 85% of them seen just once. The origin of this receptor is an adult who received the AZD1222 COVID-19 vaccine. Source: peripheral blood, taken 28 days after the second AZD1222 dose. The chain recombines TRBV7-9 with TRBJ2-7; TRBD1 is a possible D gene (5 bases). CDR3: CASSLFDRDTYEQYF. DNA of the CDR3: TGTGCCAGCAGCCTATTCGACAGAGACACCTACGAGCAGTACTTC.